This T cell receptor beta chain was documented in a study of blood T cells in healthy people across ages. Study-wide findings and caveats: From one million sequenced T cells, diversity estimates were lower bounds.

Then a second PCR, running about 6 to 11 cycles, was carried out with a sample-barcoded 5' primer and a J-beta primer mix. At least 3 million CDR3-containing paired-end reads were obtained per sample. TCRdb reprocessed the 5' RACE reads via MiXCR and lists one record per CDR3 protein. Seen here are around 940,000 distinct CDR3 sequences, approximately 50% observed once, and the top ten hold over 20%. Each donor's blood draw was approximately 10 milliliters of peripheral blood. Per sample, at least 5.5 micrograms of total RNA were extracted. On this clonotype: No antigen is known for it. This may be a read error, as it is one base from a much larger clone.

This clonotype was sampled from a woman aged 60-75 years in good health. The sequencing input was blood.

DNA of the CDR3: TGCAGCGTTACCGGAGGGGGGACTACTTCTGAGCAGTCCTTC. Its translation: CSVTGGGTTSEQSF. The J gene is TRBJ2-1, the V gene TRBV29-1; D perhaps matches TRBD2 (7 bases). Per germline, CDR1 SQVTM and CDR2 ANQGSEA. The CDR3 loop spans 14 amino acids.